The 30 T cell receptor beta chains below all came from one sample that was sequenced in a study of shared clonotypes between healthy human individuals. The assay was immunoSEQ multiplex PCR, and TCRdb's table has in-frame clones only and misses some. The repertoire consists of about 1.5 million clones, with 95% to 97% occurring once and the leading ten covering more than 0.9%. Sequencing input: naive CD4+ T cells sorted from blood. Subset described: CD45RA+ positively selected. The receptors originated from a man aged 25 to 40 in good health.

This chain connects TRBV5-1 to TRBJ2-3; a weak D match, TRBD1 (5 bases). Germline V gives CDR1 SGHRS, CDR2 YFSETQ. CDR3 length: 15 residues. Trimming pared 0 bases from V and 3 bases from J, leaving 11 bases between. DNA of the CDR3: TGCGCCAGCAGCTTGGAGGGGTCGGGTACAGATACGCAGTATTTT. It is translated as CASSLEGSGTDTQYF. The full variable domain, in which reference TRBV5-1 and TRBJ2-3 provide the parts outside the CDR3, is KAGVTQTPRYLIKTRGQQVTLSCSPISGHRSVSWYQQTPGQGLQFLFEYFSETQRNKGNFPGRFSGRQFSNSRSEMNVSTLELGDSALYLCASSLEGSGTDTQYFGPGTRLTVL.

The V and J genes are TRBV11-2 and TRBJ1-5, with 12 bases lining up with TRBD1. V lost 4 bases to trimming and J lost 4 bases; unmatched junction nucleotides: 2. The CDR3 extends over 15 amino acids. In germline, CDR1 is SGHAT, CDR2 FQNNGV. This chain's CDR3 is CASSSGQGANQPQHF. CDR3 in DNA: TGTGCCAGCAGCTCGGGACAGGGGGCAAATCAGCCCCAGCATTTT. Variable domain in full (rest from reference TRBV11-2 and TRBJ1-5): EAGVAQSPRYKIIEKRQSVAFWCNPISGHATLYWYQQILGQGPKLLIQFQNNGVVDDSQLPKDRFSAERLKGVDSTLKIQPAKLEDSAVYLCASSSGQGANQPQHFGDGTRLSIL.

The chain joins TRBV27 to TRBJ2-6, with D perhaps matching TRBD1 (5 bases). CDR1 is MNHEY, CDR2 SMNVEV, per germline (reference sequence). This CDR3 contains 14 residues. The CDR3 DNA is TGTGCTACAACTTGGGGCGCCGGGGCCAACGTCCTGACTTTC. It translates to CATTWGAGANVLTF. Based on the CDR3 plus reference TRBV27 and TRBJ2-6, the full variable domain is EAQVTQNPRYLITVTGKKLTVTCSQNMNHEYMSWYRQDPGLGLRQIYYSMNVEVTDKGDVPEGYKVSRKEKRNFPLILESPSPNQTSLYFCATTWGAGANVLTFGAGSRLTVL.

The chain combines TRBV5-4 with TRBJ2-3; D is possibly TRBD1 (5 bases). The V gene lost 0 bases and the J gene lost 3 bases, with 14 bases spanning the gap. CDR3 length: 16 residues. Germline-derived CDR1 and CDR2 are SGHNT and YYREEE (reference sequence). DNA of the CDR3: TGTGCCAGCAGCTTGGATTTGACAGAGGCGACAGATACGCAGTATTTT. Its translation: CASSLDLTEATDTQYF.

The chain is built from TRBV6-1 and TRBJ2-3; 12 bases match TRBD2. V shed 4 bases and J 1 base; nucleotides not matched to a gene: 9. Germline CDR1 and CDR2: MNHNS and SASEGT. The CDR3 is made up of 18 amino acids. The CDR3 nucleotides are TGTGCCAGCAGTGGACTAGCGGGAGTGAAAGTCCGCACAGATACGCAGTATTTT. Protein sequence: CASSGLAGVKVRTDTQYF.

The chain carries TRBV25-1 and TRBJ1-2; D perhaps matches TRBD1 (5 bases). With 5 bases removed from V and 5 bases from J, the gap between germline ends came to 9 bases. CDR3 length: 12 residues. Germline V CDR1 and CDR2: MGHDK, SYGVNS. CDR3 amino acids: CASSFAGYGYTF. CDR3 nucleotide sequence: TGTGCCAGCAGTTTCGCAGGGTATGGCTACACCTTC.

V gene TRBV2 combines with J gene TRBJ2-3; D is unresolved. The CDR3 covers 11 residues. V lost 4 bases, J lost 5 bases, and 4 bases lay in between. Looked up from germline, CDR1 is SNHLY and CDR2 is FYNNEI. This CDR3 is CASSVEDTQYF. In nucleotides, the CDR3 is TGTGCCAGCAGTGTCGAAGATACGCAGTATTTT.

The DNA for the CDR3 is TGTGCCAGCAGTGAAATGAGAGATACGCAGTATTTT. This translates into CASSEMRDTQYF. The chain joins TRBV6-1 to TRBJ2-3; no clear D. V lost 2 bases to trimming and J lost 5 bases, with 5 bases between them. CDR1 is MNHNS, CDR2 SASEGT, per germline. This CDR3 is 12 amino acids long.

This clone was seen just once. J is TRBJ2-7 and V is TRBV5-6; D not resolved. The CDR3 is 14 amino acids. The V gene lost 2 bases and the J gene lost 2 bases, with 11 bases spanning the gap. CDR1 and CDR2 from the germline V gene are SGHDT and YYEEEE. The CDR3 is CASSFPAAAYEQYF. The CDR3 DNA reads as TGTGCCAGCAGCTTCCCCGCAGCCGCCTACGAGCAGTACTTC.

Comments on this clone: Other DNA sequences within the sample encode an identical CDR3. The V call is TRBV7-8, the J call TRBJ2-7; TRBD2 matches at 7 bases. J gave up 3 bases and V 5 bases, and 10 bases lay outside the gene matches. The CDR3 consists of 15 residues. The germline CDR1 and CDR2 sequences are SGHVS and FQNEAQ. CDR3 residues: CASSPRGVLHYEQYF. The CDR3 DNA follows: TGTGCCAGCAGCCCCCGGGGGGTTCTCCACTACGAGCAGTACTTC. The variable domain in full, completed from reference TRBV7-8 and TRBJ2-7, reads GAGVSQSPRYKVAKRGQDVALRCDPISGHVSLFWYQQALGQGPEFLTYFQNEAQLDKSGLPSDRFFAERPEGSVSTLKIQRTQQEDSAVYLCASSPRGVLHYEQYFGPGTRLTVT.

A single count supports this clone. The genes are TRBV29-1 and TRBJ2-1; D ambiguous. The CDR3 is 13 residues long. The germline gives CDR1 SQVTM, CDR2 ANQGSEA. Trimming removed 3 bases at V and 3 bases at J, with 9 bases between. Here the CDR3 DNA reads TGCAGCGTTGATTGGGCAGGCTACAATGAGCAGTTCTTC. Translating gives CSVDWAGYNEQFF.

A note on this clone: Different DNA sequences within this sample yield the same CDR3. The rearrangement joins TRBV5-4 to TRBJ2-3; perhaps TRBD1 as D (6 bases). V was trimmed by 1 base and J by 3 bases, leaving 9 bases between them. There are 14 residues in the CDR3. Germline V gives CDR1 SGHNT, CDR2 YYREEE (reference sequence). The CDR3, as DNA: TGTGCCAGCAGCTTGTTACAGGGAACAGATACGCAGTATTTT. It encodes CASSLLQGTDTQYF.

The chain recombines TRBV10-1 with TRBJ2-7; 9 positions match TRBD2. Germline CDR1 is WNHNN and CDR2 is SYGVQD (reference sequence). This CDR3 contains 15 residues. J gave up 6 bases and V 2 bases, and 8 bases lay outside the gene matches. As DNA, the CDR3 is TGCGCCAGCAGTGAGGGGGGGCTAGCGGGATCCGAGCAGTACTTC. Protein sequence: CASSEGGLAGSEQYF.

V gene TRBV4-2 combines with J gene TRBJ2-7; TRBD1 matches at 7 bases. V lost 4 bases and J lost 4; bases outside the gene matches: 10. This CDR3 comprises 15 residues. Germline CDR1 is LGHNA and CDR2 is YNFKEQ. The CDR3: CASSPRTGTEYEQYF. In DNA form, the CDR3 reads TGTGCCAGCAGCCCCCGGACCGGGACAGAGTACGAGCAGTACTTC.

The CDR3 protein is CASSRYINQPQHF. In nucleotides, the CDR3 is TGTGCCAGCAGTCGTTATATTAATCAGCCCCAGCATTTT. This chain joins TRBV11-2 and TRBJ1-5, with unresolved D. CDR3 length: 13 residues. The germline V and J ends were trimmed by 6 bases and 4 bases, with 10 bases remaining between them. Germline V CDR1 and CDR2: SGHAT, FQNNGV.

The V and J genes are TRBV28 and TRBJ2-5; D might be TRBD1 (6 bases). V was cut by 5 bases and J by 7 bases, with 17 bases left in between. The CDR3 covers 14 residues. Germline V gene data show CDR1 as MDHEN and CDR2 as SYDVKM. CDR3 coding DNA: TGTGCCAGCAGTAAGTCCCAGGGGCGCGGGACCCAGTACTTC. Translation gives CASSKSQGRGTQYF.

The V gene is TRBV19, the J gene TRBJ1-1; tentative D call: TRBD1 (6 bases). Germline CDR1 and CDR2: LNHDA and SQIVND (reference sequence). The CDR3 is made up of 14 amino acids. The germline V and J ends were trimmed by 3 bases and 5 bases, with 13 bases remaining between them. CDR3 bases: TGTGCCAGTAGTATCACAGGGCCCGGTACTGAAGCTTTCTTT. It codes for CASSITGPGTEAFF.

Regarding this clone: The same CDR3 also results from other DNA sequences found in this sample. The chain combines TRBV18 with TRBJ2-3; D is undetermined. The CDR3 runs to 15 residues. CDR1 is KGHSH, CDR2 LQKENI, per germline. Deletions cut 2 bases from V and 1 base from J, with 10 bases between. The CDR3 reads CASSPITGGTDTQYF. CDR3 coding DNA: TGTGCCAGCTCACCAATAACTGGGGGCACAGATACGCAGTATTTT.

V gene TRBV7-9 combines with J gene TRBJ2-7; D remains ambiguous. The ends were cut back, 5 bases at V and 3 bases at J, with 5 bases in the middle. CDR1 SEHNR and CDR2 FQNEAQ come from the germline V gene (reference sequence). The CDR3 has 11 residues. CDR3 protein: CASSDNYEQYF. CDR3 coding DNA: TGTGCCAGCAGCGACAACTACGAGCAGTACTTC.

The V gene is TRBV5-5, the J gene TRBJ2-5; TRBD2 matches 10 bases. V lost 5 bases to trimming and J lost 2 bases; unmatched junction nucleotides: 15. Germline loops: CDR1 SGHKS, CDR2 YYEKEE (reference sequence). There are 18 residues in the CDR3. The CDR3: CASSMSGRADERQETQYF. Here the CDR3 DNA reads TGTGCCAGCAGTATGAGCGGGAGGGCCGATGAGAGGCAAGAGACCCAGTACTTC.

CDR3 sequence reads: CASGLRWQEVAYEQYF. For the CDR3, the DNA is TGTGCTAGTGGTTTGAGGTGGCAGGAGGTCGCCTACGAGCAGTACTTC. The rearrangement joins TRBV12-5 to TRBJ2-7, with D possibly TRBD2 on 5 matching bases. The V gene lost 2 bases and the J gene lost 2 bases, with 16 bases spanning the gap. Germline CDR1 reads LGHNT; CDR2 reads FRNRAP. CDR3 length: 16 residues.

CDR3 in amino acids: CATSRWGSGANVLTF. In DNA form, the CDR3 reads TGTGCCACCAGCAGATGGGGTTCTGGGGCCAACGTCCTGACTTTC. The chain joins TRBV15 to TRBJ2-6; no definite D call. The CDR3 has 15 residues. The germline CDR1 and CDR2 sequences are LNHNV and YYDKDF (reference sequence). V dropped 2 bases and J dropped 1 base, with 6 bases sitting between them.

The chain recombines TRBV6-5 with TRBJ1-5, with 7 positions matching TRBD1. The CDR3 is made up of 13 amino acids. Trimming cost V 7 bases and J 4 bases; bases outside gene matches: 4. From germline, CDR1 is MNHEY and CDR2 SVGAGI. The CDR3 reads CASTGGANQPQHF. The DNA for the CDR3 is TGTGCCAGCACAGGGGGAGCAAATCAGCCCCAGCATTTT.

The chain combines TRBV5-4 with TRBJ2-7, with a weak D call TRBD2 (6 bases). V dropped 9 bases and J dropped 6 bases, with 25 bases sitting between them. The germline CDR1 and CDR2 sequences are SGHNT and YYREEE (reference sequence). The CDR3 is 15 residues long. The CDR3 loop reads CATIKSPGLPSEQYF. The CDR3 coding sequence is TGTGCCACGATAAAGTCGCCGGGACTTCCCTCCGAGCAGTACTTC. Complete variable domain (other parts from reference TRBV5-4 and TRBJ2-7): ETGVTQSPTHLIKTRGQQVTLRCSSQSGHNTVSWYQQALGQGPQFIFQYYREEENGRGNFPPRFSGLQFPNYSSELNVNALELDDSALYLCATIKSPGLPSEQYFGPGTRLTVT.

The rearrangement uses TRBV29-1 and TRBJ2-1; D is perhaps TRBD1 (6 bases). Germline loops: CDR1 SQVTM, CDR2 ANQGSEA. CDR3 length: 15 residues. V lost 5 bases and J lost 1, with 15 bases in between. The CDR3 region is CSVRQSTGSYNEQFF. The CDR3 DNA reads as TGCAGCGTTCGTCAAAGTACAGGGTCCTACAATGAGCAGTTCTTC.

On this clone itself: The same CDR3 can be traced to other DNA sequences in this sample. This rearrangement joins TRBV7-2 to TRBJ2-5; 12 nucleotides align to TRBD2. The germline V gene encodes CDR1 SGHTA and CDR2 FQGNSA. The CDR3 is 15 residues long. Trimming cost V 5 bases and J 4 bases; bases outside gene matches: 5. CDR3 amino acids: CASSRLAGEGETQYF. The CDR3 bases are TGTGCCAGCAGCCGACTAGCGGGAGAAGGAGAGACCCAGTACTTC.

The V gene is TRBV7-2, the J gene TRBJ2-3; 7 bases map to TRBD2. V was pared by 2 bases and J by 0 bases, with 8 bases of the junction left unmatched. CDR1 is SGHTA and CDR2 is FQGNSA in the germline V gene. The CDR3 has 17 amino acids. The CDR3: CASSLRASGLSTDTQYF. The CDR3 DNA reads TGTGCCAGCAGCTTAAGGGCTAGCGGATTGAGCACAGATACGCAGTATTTT.

This clone was recorded once. Within the sample, other DNA sequences also encode this same CDR3. The V and J genes are TRBV9 and TRBJ2-1, with TRBD2 matching over 11 bases. The CDR3 has 16 residues. The trim removed 3 bases at V and 5 bases at J, leaving 7 bases unmatched. Per the germline V gene, CDR1 is SGDLS and CDR2 is YYNGEE. CDR3 region: CASSAKGLAANNEQFF. CDR3 bases: TGTGCCAGCAGCGCCAAGGGACTAGCGGCAAACAATGAGCAGTTCTTC.

This chain connects TRBV6-6 to TRBJ2-7; D remains ambiguous. The germline gives CDR1 MNHNY, CDR2 SVGAGI (reference sequence). CDR3 length equals 14 residues. The V end was cut by 7 bases, the J end by 0 bases, with 13 bases between. As DNA, the CDR3 is TGTGCCAGCACCCGCCGTCCTAACTCCTACGAGCAGTACTTC. Translated, it gives CASTRRPNSYEQYF.

This rearrangement joins TRBV4-2 to TRBJ2-7, with 11 bases identical to TRBD2. The length of the CDR3 is 18 residues. Germline lookup yields CDR1 LGHNA and CDR2 YNFKEQ. V lost 10 bases to trimming and J lost 6 bases; unmatched junction nucleotides: 23. CDR3 residues: CATRLTSGSIGRYFEQYF. Here the CDR3 DNA reads TGTGCCACCCGTCTTACTAGCGGGAGTATCGGTCGGTATTTCGAGCAGTACTTC.